The present entry profiles one T cell receptor (beta chain) with its context. This clone's antigen is unknown. The record has no base qualities; no much larger clone is one base away. The goal of deep resolution MiSeq sequencing was a depth between 1 in 1 million and 1 in 200,000 T cells, and coverage averaged 10x per clonotype. TCR beta libraries were generated with the immunoSEQ hsTCRB Kit. On the study's bioinformatics: The data were analyzed with ImmunoSEQ Analyzer and ImmunoSEQ Data Assistant, and V, D and J gene assignments followed IMGT definitions. Clonality was computed as one minus normalized Shannon entropy of productive rearrangement frequencies, ranging from 0 to 1. Only overrepresented clonotypes making up at least 0.05% of each patient's repertoire were included in the public clonotype analysis. About a dozen age-matched healthy donor repertoires from immuneACCESS served as clonality controls. TCRdb carries this immuneACCESS record with in-frame sequences only. Its versions omit some clonotypes, under half of them owing to an unresolved V gene in the studies checked, with the rest unexplained. V and J calls and clone size follow that table, whereas D and trimming were derived from the DNA. Present in this sample are under 300,000 clones, 60% to 80% of which were seen just once. About 5.7% of the sample is taken by the ten largest.

The data derive from a study of cytotoxic CD8 clonotypes in ibrutinib-treated CLL (dated by TCRdb to the early 2020s). About the investigation overall: The cohort had about a dozen relapsed/refractory and around 14 treatment-naive patients; some 17 were IGHV unmutated. Responses were partial in approximately 24 patients and complete in 2; after median about 70 months follow-up, approximately 15 stayed in remission and some twelve progressed. Samples at response were collected after a median of about twelve months of treatment, with a range of about 6 to 40 months. On average, each sample yielded 255,043 productive templates and 85,000 to 95,000 productive rearrangements. Longitudinal samples were obtainable from about 30% of the roughly 86 participants in the trial. Cryopreserved peripheral blood mononuclear cells were collected at three points: before therapy, at response, and at either sustained remission or disease progression. Every remission and progressive disease sample was obtained while ibrutinib was still being received by the patients.

Beyond this particular receptor, the publication reports: Public clonotypes were found to be uncommon and were observed to contract or remain stable during treatment; the increase in clonality was shown to reflect expansion of private clonotypes at ibrutinib response. Sampling times were not matched between sustained-remission and progressing patients, and lymph node repertoires were not studied. At baseline, clonality was higher than in age-matched healthy donors and showed a strong correlation with circulating CD8+ T-cell counts. Clonality increased at ibrutinib response, stayed stable in sustained remission, and fell back toward baseline at progression.

Sample time point, as interpreted from the label and publication: progressive disease on ibrutinib. Approximately 2 micrograms of genomic DNA were extracted from cryopreserved PBMCs for TCR beta library preparation. Longitudinal blood samples from CLL patients on ibrutinib monotherapy were analyzed using high-throughput TCR beta sequencing. Patients were enrolled in a phase 2 open-label single-center ibrutinib monotherapy trial. For CDR1 and CDR2, the germline V gene lists SNHLY and FYNNEI. Taken from cysteine to phenylalanine, the CDR3 has 14 residues. The DNA shown is the 42-base CDR3, in frame from base 1. V and J are trimmed by 6 bases and 7 bases, and the gene matches miss 3 bases of the junction.

The TCR originated in a human donor with chronic lymphocytic leukemia. Specimen: PBMCs, collected at disease progression, from a patient treated with ibrutinib. The sequence is built from TRBV2 and TRBJ2-3, with 14 bases matching TRBD2. DNA sequence: TGTGCCAGCAGACGACTAGCGGGGGGGAATACGCAGTATTTT. Its protein is CASRRLAGGNTQYF.